The 12 T cell receptor beta chains in this list originate from one sample, sequenced in a study of T cell responses to AZD1222 COVID-19 vaccine. Sequencing was performed with immunoSEQ multiplex PCR; in TCRdb, only in-frame clones are kept and a portion is missing. This repertoire shows about 200,000 clones, 80% to 95% found once; its top ten account for over 0.95%. The source was peripheral blood, collected 28 days after the second AZD1222 dose. Every receptor here comes from an adult who received the AZD1222 COVID-19 vaccine.

The chain links TRBV18 to TRBJ2-1, with D maybe TRBD1 (5 bases). Trimming shortened V by 3 bases and J by 4 bases, and 10 bases separated the two germline ends. Germline V CDR1 and CDR2: KGHSH, LQKENI. This CDR3 is 14 amino acids long. In DNA form, the CDR3 reads TGTGCCAGCTCACCGTCGCAGGGTTACAATGAGCAGTTCTTC. Translated, it gives CASSPSQGYNEQFF.

This chain connects TRBV3-1 (or the pseudogene TRBV3-2) to TRBJ1-2; D is perhaps TRBD1 (6 bases). Germline-derived CDR1 and CDR2 are LGHDT and YNNKEL (reference sequence). The V and J ends lost 1 base and 5 bases respectively, with 23 bases between them. The CDR3 runs 18 residues. The CDR3 is CASSQGGQVRSLRYGYTF. CDR3 nucleotide sequence: TGTGCCAGCAGCCAAGGGGGGCAGGTCCGGTCTCTCCGTTATGGCTACACCTTC.

V usage is TRBV4-2 and J usage is TRBJ1-1; D unclear. The ends were cut back, 1 base at V and 0 bases at J, with 3 bases in the middle. Germline CDR1 is LGHNA and CDR2 is YNFKEQ. The length of the CDR3 is 13 residues. The CDR3 sequence: CASSQVVNTEAFF. In DNA, the CDR3 is TGTGCCAGCAGCCAAGTTGTGAACACTGAAGCTTTCTTT.

CDR3 nucleotide sequence: TGCGCCAGCACCAGAAACATGAACACTGAAGCTTTCTTT. Protein: CASTRNMNTEAFF. The chain employs TRBV5-1 and TRBJ1-1; D is uncertain. Between the trimmed V and J ends, which lost 6 bases and 0 bases, there was a span of 9 bases. The CDR3 runs 13 residues. CDR1 is SGHRS, CDR2 YFSETQ, per germline.

To note about this clone: Other DNA sequences in the sample encode the same CDR3. The CDR3 sequence is CASSLGGRNEKLFF. CDR3 in DNA: TGTGCCAGCAGCTTAGGAGGCCGGAATGAAAAACTGTTTTTT. The V gene is TRBV7-9, the J gene TRBJ1-4; D remains unclear. The CDR3 spans 14 residues. Germline V gene sequence: CDR1 SEHNR, CDR2 FQNEAQ (reference sequence). V lost 1 base to trimming and J lost 5 bases, with 8 bases between them.

The genes are TRBV4-2 and TRBJ2-5; TRBD2 agrees at 9 bases. Germline V gives CDR1 LGHNA, CDR2 YNFKEQ. The V gene end was trimmed by 2 bases and the J gene end by 2 bases; junction bases not matched to a gene: 6. The CDR3 covers 16 residues. The CDR3 loop reads CASSQIAGAVQETQYF. CDR3 bases: TGTGCCAGCAGCCAAATAGCGGGGGCGGTACAAGAGACCCAGTACTTC.

The rearrangement joins TRBV5-4 to TRBJ1-2, with D uncertain. CDR3 length equals 15 residues. Germline values: CDR1 SGHNT, CDR2 YYREEE (reference sequence). The V end was cut by 0 bases, the J end by 5 bases, with 14 bases between. CDR3 loop: CASSLAGMVWYGYTF. The CDR3 coding sequence is TGTGCCAGCAGCTTGGCCGGGATGGTATGGTATGGCTACACCTTC. Together with reference TRBV5-4 and TRBJ1-2, the CDR3 gives the full variable domain: ETGVTQSPTHLIKTRGQQVTLRCSSQSGHNTVSWYQQALGQGPQFIFQYYREEENGRGNFPPRFSGLQFPNYSSELNVNALELDDSALYLCASSLAGMVWYGYTFGSGTRLTVV.

The table lists this clone with a count of one. The chain links TRBV10-3 to TRBJ1-2; tentative D call: TRBD1 (5 bases). CDR1 and CDR2 (germline): ENHRY, SYGVKD. Trimming removed 0 bases at V and 3 bases at J, with 11 bases between. The CDR3 extends over 15 amino acids. The CDR3 DNA reads TGTGCCATCAGTGAGTCCAGGGAATTGTACTATGGCTACACCTTC. Amino acids: CAISESRELYYGYTF.

V gene TRBV18 combines with J gene TRBJ2-7, with D possibly being TRBD1 or TRBD2 (5 bases each). The ends were cut back, 4 bases at V and 7 bases at J, with 14 bases in the middle. CDR3 size: 13 residues. In germline, CDR1 is KGHSH, CDR2 LQKENI. The CDR3 DNA is TGTGCCAGCTCACGGATAGGGGACGGAGAGCAGTACTTC. Translation: CASSRIGDGEQYF.

Written as DNA, the CDR3 is TGCGCCAGCAGCCAAGATGTCCTAGCGGGGGCCCAAGAGACCCAGTACTTC. Protein product: CASSQDVLAGAQETQYF. The V gene is TRBV4-3, the J gene TRBJ2-5, with TRBD2 identical over 10 bases. Trimming removed 0 bases from V and 1 base from J; junction bases left unmatched: 5. Germline loops: CDR1 LGHNA, CDR2 YSLEER. The CDR3 sequence is 17 residues long.

The chain couples TRBV7-3 to TRBJ1-2, with 10 bases aligning to TRBD1. The CDR3 has 15 amino acids. The germline V gene encodes CDR1 SGHTA and CDR2 FQGTGA. V shed 1 base, J shed 7 bases, and the junction held 6 bases outside the gene matches. CDR3 nucleotide sequence: TGTGCCAGCAGCTTAATAGGGGGACAGGGGTTTGGCTACACCTTC. Residues: CASSLIGGQGFGYTF. Complete variable domain (other parts from reference TRBV7-3 and TRBJ1-2): GAGVSQTPSNKVTEKGKYVELRCDPISGHTALYWYRQSLGQGPEFLIYFQGTGAADDSGLPNDRFFAVRPEGSVSTLKIQRTERGDSAVYLCASSLIGGQGFGYTFGSGTRLTVV.

The chain links TRBV7-2 to TRBJ2-7, with 10 bases lining up with TRBD2. This CDR3 comprises 15 residues. Germline V gene sequence: CDR1 SGHTA, CDR2 FQGNSA. Trimming removed 5 bases from V and 4 bases from J; junction bases left unmatched: 8. CDR3 in amino acids: CASSRSGGAEYEQYF. The CDR3 nucleotides are TGTGCCAGCAGCCGGAGCGGGGGGGCCGAGTACGAGCAGTACTTC.